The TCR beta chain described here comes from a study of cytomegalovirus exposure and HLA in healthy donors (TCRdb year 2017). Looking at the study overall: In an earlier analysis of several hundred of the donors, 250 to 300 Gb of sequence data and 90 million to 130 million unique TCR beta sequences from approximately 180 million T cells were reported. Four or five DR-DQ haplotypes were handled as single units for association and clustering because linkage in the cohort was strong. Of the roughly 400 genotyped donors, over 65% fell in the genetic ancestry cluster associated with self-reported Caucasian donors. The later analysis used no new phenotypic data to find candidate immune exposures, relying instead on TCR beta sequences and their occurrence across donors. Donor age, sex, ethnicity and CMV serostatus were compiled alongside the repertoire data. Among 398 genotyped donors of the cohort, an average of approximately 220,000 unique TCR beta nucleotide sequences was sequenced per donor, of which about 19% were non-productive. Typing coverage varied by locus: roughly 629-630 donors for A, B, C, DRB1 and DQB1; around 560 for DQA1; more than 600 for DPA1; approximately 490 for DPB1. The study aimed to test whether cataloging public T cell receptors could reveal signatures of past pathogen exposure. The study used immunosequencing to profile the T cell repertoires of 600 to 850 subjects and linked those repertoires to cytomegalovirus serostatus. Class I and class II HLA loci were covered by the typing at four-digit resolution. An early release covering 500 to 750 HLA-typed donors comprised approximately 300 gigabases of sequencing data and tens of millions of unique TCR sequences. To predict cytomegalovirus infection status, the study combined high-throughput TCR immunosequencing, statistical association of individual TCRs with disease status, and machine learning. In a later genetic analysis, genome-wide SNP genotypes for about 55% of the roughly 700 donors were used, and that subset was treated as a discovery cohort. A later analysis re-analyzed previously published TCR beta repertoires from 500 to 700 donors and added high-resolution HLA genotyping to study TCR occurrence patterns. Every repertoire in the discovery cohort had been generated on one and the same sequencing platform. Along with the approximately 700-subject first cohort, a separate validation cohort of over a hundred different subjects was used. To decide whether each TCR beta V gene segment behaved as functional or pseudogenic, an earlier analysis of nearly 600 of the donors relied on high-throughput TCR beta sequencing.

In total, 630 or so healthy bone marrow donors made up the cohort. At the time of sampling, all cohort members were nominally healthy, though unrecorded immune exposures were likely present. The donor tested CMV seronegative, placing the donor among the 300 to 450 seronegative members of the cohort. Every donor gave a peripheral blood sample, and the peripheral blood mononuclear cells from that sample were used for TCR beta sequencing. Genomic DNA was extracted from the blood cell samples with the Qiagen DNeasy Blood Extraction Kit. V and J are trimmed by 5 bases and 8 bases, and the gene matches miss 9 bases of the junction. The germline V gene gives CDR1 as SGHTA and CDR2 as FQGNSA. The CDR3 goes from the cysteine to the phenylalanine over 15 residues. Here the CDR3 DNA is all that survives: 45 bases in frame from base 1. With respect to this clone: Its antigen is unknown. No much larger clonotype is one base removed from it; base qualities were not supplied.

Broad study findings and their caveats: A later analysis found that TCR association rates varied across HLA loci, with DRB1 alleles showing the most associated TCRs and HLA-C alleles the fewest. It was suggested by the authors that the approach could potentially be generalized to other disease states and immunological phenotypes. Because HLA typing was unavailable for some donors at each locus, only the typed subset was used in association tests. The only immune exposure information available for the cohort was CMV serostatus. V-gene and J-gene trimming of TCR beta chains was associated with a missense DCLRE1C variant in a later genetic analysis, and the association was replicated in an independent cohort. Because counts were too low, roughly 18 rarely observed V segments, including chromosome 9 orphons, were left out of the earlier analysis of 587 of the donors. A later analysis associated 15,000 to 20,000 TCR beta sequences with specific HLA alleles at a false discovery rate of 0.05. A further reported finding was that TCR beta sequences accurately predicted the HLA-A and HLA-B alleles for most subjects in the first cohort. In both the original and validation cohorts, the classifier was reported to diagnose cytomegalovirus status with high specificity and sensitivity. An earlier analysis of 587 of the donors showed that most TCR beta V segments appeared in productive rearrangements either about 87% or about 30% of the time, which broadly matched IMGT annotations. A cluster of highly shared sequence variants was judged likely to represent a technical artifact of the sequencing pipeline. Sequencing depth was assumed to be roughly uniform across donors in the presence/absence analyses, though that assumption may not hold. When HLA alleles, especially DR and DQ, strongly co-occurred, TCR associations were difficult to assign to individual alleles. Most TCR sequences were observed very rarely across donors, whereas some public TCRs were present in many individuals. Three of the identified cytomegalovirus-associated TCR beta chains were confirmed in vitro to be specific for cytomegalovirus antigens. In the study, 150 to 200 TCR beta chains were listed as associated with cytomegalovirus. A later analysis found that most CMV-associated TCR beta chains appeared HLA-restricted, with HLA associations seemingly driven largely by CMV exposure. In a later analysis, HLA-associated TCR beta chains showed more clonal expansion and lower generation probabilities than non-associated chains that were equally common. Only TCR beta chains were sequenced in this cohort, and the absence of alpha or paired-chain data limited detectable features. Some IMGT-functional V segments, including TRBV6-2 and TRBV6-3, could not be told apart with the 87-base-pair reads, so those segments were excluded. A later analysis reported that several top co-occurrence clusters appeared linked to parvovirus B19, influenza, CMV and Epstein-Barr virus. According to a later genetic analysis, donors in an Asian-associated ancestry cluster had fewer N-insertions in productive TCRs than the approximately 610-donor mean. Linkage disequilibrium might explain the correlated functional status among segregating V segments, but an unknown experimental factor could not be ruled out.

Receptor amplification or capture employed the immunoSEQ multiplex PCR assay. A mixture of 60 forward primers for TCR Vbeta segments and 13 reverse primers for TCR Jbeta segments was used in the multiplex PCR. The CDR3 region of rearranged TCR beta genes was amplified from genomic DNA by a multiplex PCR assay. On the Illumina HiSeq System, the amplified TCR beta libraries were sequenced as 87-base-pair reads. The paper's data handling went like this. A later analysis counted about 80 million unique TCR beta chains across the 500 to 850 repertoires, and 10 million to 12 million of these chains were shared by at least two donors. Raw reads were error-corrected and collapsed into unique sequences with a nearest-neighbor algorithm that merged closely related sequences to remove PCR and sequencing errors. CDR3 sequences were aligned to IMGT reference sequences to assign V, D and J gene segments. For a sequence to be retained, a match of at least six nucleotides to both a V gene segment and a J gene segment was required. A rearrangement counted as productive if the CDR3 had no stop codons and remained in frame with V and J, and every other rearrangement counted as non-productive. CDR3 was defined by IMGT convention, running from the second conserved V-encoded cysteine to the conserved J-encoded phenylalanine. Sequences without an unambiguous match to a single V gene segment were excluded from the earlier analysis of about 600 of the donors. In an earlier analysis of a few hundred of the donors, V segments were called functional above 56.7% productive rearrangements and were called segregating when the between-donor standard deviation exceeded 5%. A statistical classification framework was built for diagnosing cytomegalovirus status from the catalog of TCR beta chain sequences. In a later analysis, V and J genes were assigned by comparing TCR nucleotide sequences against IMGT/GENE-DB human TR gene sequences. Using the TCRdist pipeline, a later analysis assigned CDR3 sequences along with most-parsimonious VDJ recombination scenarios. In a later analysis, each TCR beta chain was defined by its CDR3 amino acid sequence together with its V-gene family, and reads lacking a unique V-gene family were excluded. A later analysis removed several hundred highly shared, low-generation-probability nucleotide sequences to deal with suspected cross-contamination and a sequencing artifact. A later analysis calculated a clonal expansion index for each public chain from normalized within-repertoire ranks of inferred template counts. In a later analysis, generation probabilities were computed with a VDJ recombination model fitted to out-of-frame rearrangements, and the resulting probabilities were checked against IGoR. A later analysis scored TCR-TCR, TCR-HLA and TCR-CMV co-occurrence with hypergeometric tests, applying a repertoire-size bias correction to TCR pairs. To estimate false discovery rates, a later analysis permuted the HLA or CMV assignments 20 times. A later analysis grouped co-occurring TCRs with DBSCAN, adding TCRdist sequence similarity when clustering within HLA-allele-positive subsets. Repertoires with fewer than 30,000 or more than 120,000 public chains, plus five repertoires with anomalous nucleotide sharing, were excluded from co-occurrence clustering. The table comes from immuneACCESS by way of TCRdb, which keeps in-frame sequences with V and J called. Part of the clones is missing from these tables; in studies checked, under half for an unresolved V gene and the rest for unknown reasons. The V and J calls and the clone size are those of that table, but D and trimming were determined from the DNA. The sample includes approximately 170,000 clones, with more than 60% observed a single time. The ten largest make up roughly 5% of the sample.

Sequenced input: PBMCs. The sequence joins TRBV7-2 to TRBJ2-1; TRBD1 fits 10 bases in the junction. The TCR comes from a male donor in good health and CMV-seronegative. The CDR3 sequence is CASSNRDRGRDEQFF. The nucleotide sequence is TGTGCCAGCAGCAACCGGGACAGGGGCAGGGATGAGCAGTTCTTC.